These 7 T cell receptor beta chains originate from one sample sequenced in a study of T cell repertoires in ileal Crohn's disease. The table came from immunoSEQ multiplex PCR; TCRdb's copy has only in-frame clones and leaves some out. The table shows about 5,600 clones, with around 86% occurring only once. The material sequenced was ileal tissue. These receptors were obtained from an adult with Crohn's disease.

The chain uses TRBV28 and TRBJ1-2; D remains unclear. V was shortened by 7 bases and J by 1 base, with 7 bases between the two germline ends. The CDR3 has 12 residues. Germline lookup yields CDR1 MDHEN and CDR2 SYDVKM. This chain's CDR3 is CASTTNNYGYTF. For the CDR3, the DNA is TGTGCCAGCACCACGAATAACTATGGCTACACCTTC.

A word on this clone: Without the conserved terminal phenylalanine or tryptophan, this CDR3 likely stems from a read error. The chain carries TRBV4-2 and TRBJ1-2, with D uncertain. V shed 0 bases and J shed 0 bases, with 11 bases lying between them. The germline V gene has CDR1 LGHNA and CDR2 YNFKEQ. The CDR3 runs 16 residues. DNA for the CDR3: TGTGCCAGCAGCCAAGATAGAGCGGGAGCTAACTATGGCTACACCCTC. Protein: CASSQDRAGANYGYTL.

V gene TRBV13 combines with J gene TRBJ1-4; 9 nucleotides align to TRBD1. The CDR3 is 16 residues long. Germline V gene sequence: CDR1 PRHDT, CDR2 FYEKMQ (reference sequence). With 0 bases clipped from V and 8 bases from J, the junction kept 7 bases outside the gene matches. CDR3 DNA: TGTGCCAGCAGCTTAGGCCCGGGACAGGGAGAAGAAAAACTGTTTTTT. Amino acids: CASSLGPGQGEEKLFF.

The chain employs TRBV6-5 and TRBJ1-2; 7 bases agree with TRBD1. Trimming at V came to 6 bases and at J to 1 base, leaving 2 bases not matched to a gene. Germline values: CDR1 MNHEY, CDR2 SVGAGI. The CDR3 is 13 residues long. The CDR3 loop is CASRRDSNYGYTF. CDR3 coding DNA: TGTGCCAGCAGGAGGGACAGTAACTATGGCTACACCTTC.

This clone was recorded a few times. DNA for the CDR3: TGCAGCGTCGCCGAACTAGCGGGAGGCCCAGATACGCAGTATTTT. The encoded protein is CSVAELAGGPDTQYF. The chain couples TRBV29-1 to TRBJ2-3; 12 bases fit TRBD2. CDR1 and CDR2 from the germline V gene are SQVTM and ANQGSEA. The CDR3 has 15 amino acids. The junction had 8 bases not matched to a gene; V was cut back by 6 bases and J by 4 bases.

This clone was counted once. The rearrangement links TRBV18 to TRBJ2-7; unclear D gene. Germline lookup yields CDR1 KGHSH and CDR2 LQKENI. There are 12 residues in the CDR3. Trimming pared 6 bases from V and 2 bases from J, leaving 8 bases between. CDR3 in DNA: TGTGCCAGCTCGCCCGAGGCCTACGAGCAGTACTTC. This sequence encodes CASSPEAYEQYF. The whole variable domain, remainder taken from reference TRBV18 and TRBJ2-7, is NAGVMQNPRHLVRRRGQEARLRCSPMKGHSHVYWYRQLPEEGLKFMVYLQKENIIDESGMPKERFSAEFPKEGPSILRIQQVVRGDSAAYFCASSPEAYEQYFGPGTRLTVT.

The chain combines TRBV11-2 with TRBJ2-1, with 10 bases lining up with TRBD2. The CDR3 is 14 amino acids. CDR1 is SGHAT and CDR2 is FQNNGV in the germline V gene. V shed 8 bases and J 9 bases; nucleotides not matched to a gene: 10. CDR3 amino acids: CASSRGLAGAEQFF. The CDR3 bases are TGTGCCAGCTCCCGGGGGCTAGCGGGAGCTGAGCAGTTCTTC.